Included here is one T cell receptor (beta chain) sequence, with context. From germline, CDR1 is SGHTA and CDR2 FQGNSA. V lost 1 base to trimming and J lost 7 bases, with 14 bases between them. CDR3 length equals 15 residues. This sample was included in a study of blood T cell repertoires in COVID-19. The overall study: Sample material is recorded as cDNA or gDNA derived from T cells, B-cell-depleted T cells, or PBMCs.

Authors' data handling: Nucleated cell number was recorded as an estimate derived from reference gene primer amplification. Assay used: immunoSEQ multiplex PCR; TCRdb lists only in-frame clones, some missing. That table is the source of V, J and clone size, and D and trimming were worked out from the DNA. Of 80,000 or so clones listed, around 86% are singletons. The specimen was peripheral blood. The rearrangement uses TRBV7-2 and TRBJ1-5; a possible D gene is TRBD1 (6 bases). This clonotype was obtained from a woman aged 55-69 years with acute or convalescent COVID-19. CDR3 DNA: TGTGCCAGCAGCTTAGGGTTGGGGGCAGGACAGCCCCAGCATTTT. Protein: CASSLGLGAGQPQHF.